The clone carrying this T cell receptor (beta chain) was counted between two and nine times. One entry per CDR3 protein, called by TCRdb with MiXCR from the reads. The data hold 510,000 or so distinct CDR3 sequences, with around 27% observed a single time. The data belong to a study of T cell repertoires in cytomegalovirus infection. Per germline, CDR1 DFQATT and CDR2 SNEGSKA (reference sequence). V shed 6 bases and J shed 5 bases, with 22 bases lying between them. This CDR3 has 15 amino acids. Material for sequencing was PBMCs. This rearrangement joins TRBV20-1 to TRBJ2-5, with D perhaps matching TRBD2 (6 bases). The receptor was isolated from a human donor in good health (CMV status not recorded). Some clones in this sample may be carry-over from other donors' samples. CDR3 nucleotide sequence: TGCAGTGCGCCTGACATTAGCGGAGGTACGGAGACCCAGTACTTC. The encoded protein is CSAPDISGGTETQYF.